The next 28 T cell receptor beta chains were all read from a single sample in a study of CD8 T cell repertoires and HIV-1 epitope variants. Their cognate antigens are unknown. Assay: immunoSEQ multiplex PCR; the TCRdb copy retains only in-frame clones and omits some. Of thousands of clones detected, 55% to 70% appear once; the ten largest clones hold approximately 42%. The sample comprised cultured CD8+ T cells derived from PBMCs. The receptors come from a male donor with HIV.

The V and J genes are TRBV7-9 and TRBJ2-5; 8 positions match TRBD1. CDR1 is SEHNR and CDR2 is FQNEAQ in the germline V gene (reference sequence). The CDR3 sequence is 14 residues long. The ends lost 5 bases at V and 5 bases at J; junction bases unmatched: 7. The CDR3 region is CASSLPRGLETQYF. DNA of the CDR3: TGTGCCAGCAGCCTACCCAGGGGGCTGGAGACCCAGTACTTC.

This clone has more than one count but fewer than ten. The chain links TRBV6-5 to TRBJ2-1; tentative D call: TRBD1 (6 bases). This CDR3 has 13 residues. V lost 2 bases and J 10 bases, leaving 12 bases between the germline ends. Germline values: CDR1 MNHEY, CDR2 SVGAGI. The CDR3 nucleotides are TGTGCCAGCAGTTACGTGGACAGCCGGGAGCAGTTCTTC. This codes for CASSYVDSREQFF.

This chain uses TRBV27 with TRBJ1-4; D is undetermined. The germline gives CDR1 MNHEY, CDR2 SMNVEV (reference sequence). The CDR3 is made up of 14 amino acids. Trimming took off 3 bases at V and 3 bases at J, with 8 bases between the two ends. The CDR3 DNA sequence: TGTGCCAGCAGTTTTGACGGATCTAATGAAAAACTGTTTTTT. Encoded protein: CASSFDGSNEKLFF.

The chain recombines TRBV21-1 with TRBJ2-3; the table's D gene call, TRBD2, was not cross checked with the DNA. TRBV21-1 is an annotated pseudogene. CDR3 length: 14 residues. CDR3 loop: CASSRGRSTDTQYF. CDR3 DNA sequence: TGTGCCAGCAGTCGGGGTAGGAGCACAGATACGCAGTATTTT.

The gene calls are TRBV6-5 and TRBJ1-1; no clear D gene. CDR1 and CDR2 from the germline V gene are MNHEY and SVGAGI. CDR3 length equals 14 residues. Trimming shortened V by 4 bases and J by 1 base, and 10 bases separated the two germline ends. CDR3 sequence (DNA): TGTGCCAGCAGTTCCCGACGGAAGAACACTGAAGCTTTCTTT. Protein: CASSSRRKNTEAFF.

This chain joins TRBV14 and TRBJ2-1, with a weak D call TRBD2 (5 bases). V was pared by 4 bases and J by 0 bases, with 7 bases between. The CDR3 is made up of 14 amino acids. Per germline, CDR1 SGHDN and CDR2 FVKESK. The CDR3 region is CASSLGSSYNEQFF. In nucleotides, the CDR3 is TGTGCCAGCAGCCTAGGGAGCTCCTACAATGAGCAGTTCTTC.

The chain recombines TRBV6-9 with TRBJ2-3; D remains unclear. V was trimmed by 0 bases and J by 4 bases, leaving 5 bases between them. CDR3 size: 13 residues. The germline CDR1 and CDR2 sequences are MNHGY and SVAAGI. CDR3 nucleotides: TGTGCCAGCAGTTATTCGACCGCAGATACGCAGTATTTT. It translates to CASSYSTADTQYF.

The chain combines TRBV27 with TRBJ2-7; D uncertain. The ends were cut back, 6 bases at V and 0 bases at J, with 9 bases in the middle. Germline CDR1 reads MNHEY; CDR2 reads SMNVEV (reference sequence). The CDR3 length is 13 residues. CDR3 nucleotide sequence: TGTGCCAGCAGGAACTGGGACTCCTACGAGCAGTACTTC. Amino acids: CASRNWDSYEQYF.

This clone has a handful of counts. The chain is built from TRBV30 and TRBJ2-7; D is possibly TRBD1 or TRBD2 (5 bases each). Germline-derived CDR1 and CDR2 are GTSNPN and SVGIG (reference sequence). Trimming shortened V by 3 bases and J by 3 bases, and 9 bases separated the two germline ends. The length of the CDR3 is 12 residues. The CDR3 sequence: CAWSGDGYEQYF. The CDR3, as DNA: TGTGCCTGGAGCGGGGACGGCTACGAGCAGTACTTC.

This clone was seen only a few times. The J gene is TRBJ1-5, the V gene TRBV7-2; D is unclear. This CDR3 region has 15 residues. Germline V gives CDR1 SGHTA, CDR2 FQGNSA. Trimming took 4 bases from V and 0 from J, leaving 10 bases between them. In DNA, the CDR3 is TGTGCCAGCAGCTCGGAGGGCTATAGCAATCAGCCCCAGCATTTT. Translated: CASSSEGYSNQPQHF.

The gene calls are TRBV28 and TRBJ1-1, with a possible D match to TRBD1 (6 bases). Germline V gene data show CDR1 as MDHEN and CDR2 as SYDVKM. With 7 bases removed from V and 4 bases from J, the gap between germline ends came to 16 bases. The CDR3 length is 14 residues. The DNA for the CDR3 is TGTGCCAGCACCCGGGATAGGGGGGGCACTGAAGCTTTCTTT. Translating it yields CASTRDRGGTEAFF.

This chain joins TRBV10-3 and TRBJ2-3, with TRBD2 matching 12 bases. CDR1 and CDR2 from the germline V gene are ENHRY and SYGVKD. The CDR3 has 17 amino acids. The ends lost 6 bases at V and 1 base at J; junction bases unmatched: 8. CDR3 residues: CAISTLLAGGGTDTQYF. CDR3 DNA sequence: TGTGCCATCAGCACACTACTAGCGGGGGGTGGCACAGATACGCAGTATTTT.

This clone was seen only a few times. This chain joins TRBV27 and TRBJ2-7; TRBD2 matches 7 bases. This CDR3 spans 15 amino acids. The ends lost 3 bases at V and 4 bases at J; junction bases unmatched: 9. CDR1 and CDR2 from the germline V gene are MNHEY and SMNVEV (reference sequence). The CDR3 sequence is CASSFSSGIGYEQYF. The CDR3 DNA sequence: TGTGCCAGCAGTTTCTCGAGCGGGATAGGATACGAGCAGTACTTC.

This clone has just a few counts. The chain joins TRBV6-5 to TRBJ1-4; 8 bases match TRBD1. Trimming took 3 bases from V and 8 from J; bases not matched to a gene: 8. Germline V gene data show CDR1 as MNHEY and CDR2 as SVGAGI. The CDR3 has 15 amino acids. In DNA form, the CDR3 reads TGTGCCAGCAGTTATGTTGACAGGGGAACGGAAAAACTGTTTTTT. Its protein is CASSYVDRGTEKLFF.

This rearrangement joins TRBV28 to TRBJ2-7; possibly TRBD1 or TRBD2 for D (6 bases each). This CDR3 is 16 amino acids long. Germline CDR1 and CDR2: MDHEN and SYDVKM. V was clipped by 7 bases and J by 5 bases, with 24 bases between them. The CDR3 nucleotides are TGTGCCAGCACCAATTATTTCGGGGGCCAAGGCGACGAGCAGTACTTC. As protein: CASTNYFGGQGDEQYF.

The chain joins TRBV2 to TRBJ1-1; 8 bases map to TRBD1. The CDR3 has 15 amino acids. Germline V CDR1 and CDR2: SNHLY, FYNNEI. With V trimmed by 4 bases and J by 4 bases, 8 bases remained unmatched. DNA for the CDR3: TGTGCCAGCAGTGGGGCGAGTACAGGGGGCACTGAAGCTTTCTTT. This gives the protein CASSGASTGGTEAFF. The variable domain in full, completed from reference TRBV2 and TRBJ1-1, reads EPEVTQTPSHQVTQMGQEVILRCVPISNHLYFYWYRQILGQKVEFLVSFYNNEISEKSEIFDDQFSVERPDGSNFTLKIRSTKLEDSAMYFCASSGASTGGTEAFFGQGTRLTVV.

This clone has a handful of counts. The rearrangement links TRBV7-9 to TRBJ2-7; 7 bases fit TRBD1. The trim removed 6 bases at V and 4 bases at J, leaving 6 bases unmatched. The CDR3 has 13 residues. The germline V gene encodes CDR1 SEHNR and CDR2 FQNEAQ (reference sequence). The CDR3 is CASRPGTEYEQYF. CDR3 in DNA: TGTGCCAGCAGACCCGGGACAGAATACGAGCAGTACTTC.

This clone was seen more than once but under ten times. The genes are TRBV11-1 and TRBJ2-1; D is perhaps TRBD1 (6 bases). This CDR3 has 15 residues. The germline gives CDR1 SGHAT, CDR2 FQDESV (reference sequence). The V gene lost 0 bases and the J gene lost 3 bases, with 9 bases spanning the gap. DNA of the CDR3: TGTGCCAGCAGCTTAGCCGGACAGAGCTACAATGAGCAGTTCTTC. Translated: CASSLAGQSYNEQFF.

This clone turned up a few times. The chain has TRBV9 and TRBJ1-1, with D perhaps TRBD1 (6 bases). The CDR3 covers 15 residues. V lost 0 bases, J lost 2 bases, and 11 bases lay in between. Germline V lookup: CDR1 SGDLS, CDR2 YYNGEE. CDR3 sequence reads: CASSVVGQINTEAFF. Written as DNA, the CDR3 is TGTGCCAGCAGCGTAGTAGGACAGATAAACACTGAAGCTTTCTTT.

The V gene is TRBV19, the J gene TRBJ2-7; TRBD1 might be the D (6 bases). The CDR3 consists of 16 residues. The germline CDR1 and CDR2 sequences are LNHDA and SQIVND (reference sequence). V was clipped by 3 bases and J by 0 bases, with 15 bases between them. The CDR3, as DNA: TGTGCCAGTAGTATCGCACCGGGACACTCCTCCTACGAGCAGTACTTC. Translated, it gives CASSIAPGHSSYEQYF.

The gene calls are TRBV4-3 and TRBJ1-1; 10 bases line up with TRBD1. The V gene's germline CDR1 is LGHNA and CDR2 YSLEER. The CDR3 sequence is 17 residues long. V shed 0 bases, J shed 1 base, and the junction held 5 bases outside the gene matches. The DNA of the CDR3 is TGCGCCAGCAGCCAAGACGGACAGGGGGGCAAGAACACTGAAGCTTTCTTT. Amino acid sequence: CASSQDGQGGKNTEAFF.

The chain has TRBV5-6 and TRBJ1-2, with D possibly being TRBD1 (6 bases). The germline CDR1 and CDR2 sequences are SGHDT and YYEEEE. CDR3 length equals 14 residues. Trimming left V 0 bases short and J 9 bases short, with 15 bases between. The CDR3 loop reads CASSLGQGLIRYTF. The CDR3 DNA reads TGTGCCAGCAGCTTGGGGCAGGGGCTGATACGCTACACCTTC.

This clone was picked up a small number of times. The chain employs TRBV11-2 and TRBJ2-3; D is unresolved. V lost 1 base and J 5 bases, leaving 1 base between the germline ends. This CDR3 spans 11 amino acids. CDR1 is SGHAT and CDR2 is FQNNGV in the germline V gene. The CDR3, as DNA: TGTGCCAGCAGCTTAGGAGATACGCAGTATTTT. This sequence encodes CASSLGDTQYF. Supplemented by reference TRBV11-2 and TRBJ2-3, the full variable domain reads EAGVAQSPRYKIIEKRQSVAFWCNPISGHATLYWYQQILGQGPKLLIQFQNNGVVDDSQLPKDRFSAERLKGVDSTLKIQPAKLEDSAVYLCASSLGDTQYFGPGTRLTVL.

This clone was detected once. This rearrangement joins TRBV28 to TRBJ1-2; 9 bases are shared with TRBD1. The germline CDR1 and CDR2 sequences are MDHEN and SYDVKM. CDR3 size: 17 residues. The trim removed 3 bases at V and 3 bases at J, leaving 11 bases unmatched. CDR3 nucleotides: TGTGCCAGCAGTTTTCCCCCTGGGTGGGACAGGGACTATGGCTACACCTTC. This codes for CASSFPPGWDRDYGYTF.

The chain recombines TRBV9 with TRBJ1-5, with TRBD1 identical over 12 bases. V was pared by 4 bases and J by 0 bases, with 8 bases of the junction left unmatched. The germline gives CDR1 SGDLS, CDR2 YYNGEE. The CDR3 runs to 18 residues. This chain's CDR3 is CASSPGTGGGYSNQPQHF. Written as DNA, the CDR3 is TGTGCCAGCAGCCCGGGGACAGGGGGCGGTTATAGCAATCAGCCCCAGCATTTT. Combining the CDR3 with reference TRBV9 and TRBJ1-5 gives the whole variable domain DSGVTQTPKHLITATGQRVTLRCSPRSGDLSVYWYQQSLDQGLQFLIQYYNGEERAKGNILERFSAQQFPDLHSELNLSSLELGDSALYFCASSPGTGGGYSNQPQHFGDGTRLSIL.

This chain joins TRBV7-9 and TRBJ2-2; D possibly corresponds to TRBD1 (5 bases). The CDR3 sequence is 16 residues long. V dropped 5 bases and J dropped 3 bases, with 16 bases sitting between them. Germline values: CDR1 SEHNR, CDR2 FQNEAQ (reference sequence). In DNA form, the CDR3 reads TGTGCCAGCAGCCACATTAAGGGGCGCGACACCGGGGAGCTGTTTTTT. This translates into CASSHIKGRDTGELFF.

V and J are TRBV28 and TRBJ2-7; possibly TRBD1 for D (6 bases). Trimming removed 5 bases from V and 7 bases from J, with 9 bases in between. CDR1 is MDHEN and CDR2 is SYDVKM in the germline V gene. The CDR3 contains 11 residues. CDR3 sequence (DNA): TGTGCCAGCAGTCCAAGGGGGGAGCAGTACTTC. It specifies CASSPRGEQYF.

Here the CDR3 reads CSVIGQGLWEKFF. In nucleotides, the CDR3 is TGCAGCGTGATAGGACAGGGGCTTTGGGAAAAGTTCTTC. This chain connects TRBV29-1 to TRBJ2-1; 9 nucleotides agree with TRBD1. The trim removed 6 bases at V and 14 bases at J, leaving 14 bases unmatched. The CDR3 is 13 amino acids. Germline loops: CDR1 SQVTM, CDR2 ANQGSEA.